This is a list of T cell receptor beta chains from one sample in a study of T cells in Graves' hyperthyroidism and ophthalmopathy. TCRdb processed the multiplex PCR reads anew with MiXCR; each CDR3 protein has one entry. The profile shows hundreds of thousands of distinct CDR3 sequences, 15% to 20% of them singletons. The specimen sequenced was blood. Receptors originate from a man aged 40-50 years with Graves' ophthalmopathy. CDR3s include the opening cysteine and the closing phenylalanine or tryptophan. The D gene is left open where the match is weak. Clone size appears in some rows only: once, few, many, or a class for an expanded clone.

V gene	J gene	D gene	clone size	CDR3 DNA	CDR3 protein
TRBV5-1	TRBJ2-7	.	.	TGCGCCAGCAGCTTAGGCCCGAACTCCTACGAGCAGTACTTC	CASSLGPNSYEQYF
TRBV28	TRBJ2-1	TRBD2	many	TGTGCCAGCAGGAGCGGGAGGGCCAATGAGCAGTTCTTC	CASRSGRANEQFF
TRBV7-9	TRBJ1-4	.	.	TGTGCCAGCAGCCGTAGTGTAGCTGCAACTAATGAAAAACTGTTTTTT	CASSRSVAATNEKLFF
TRBV14	TRBJ2-1	TRBD2	.	TGTGCCAGCAGCCAAGAGGAGCCCGCTACTAGCGGGAGTTTGGAGAATGAGCAGTTCTTC	CASSQEEPATSGSLENEQFF
TRBV28	TRBJ1-5	TRBD1	.	TGTGCCAGCGCACCTCCGGGACAGGGGACACTTAGCAATCAGCCCCAGCATTTT	CASAPPGQGTLSNQPQHF
TRBV6-2/TRBV6-3	TRBJ2-7	TRBD2	few	TGTGGAGCGGGAAGAGGTGGCTACGAGCAGTACTTC	CGAGRGGYEQYF
TRBV13	TRBJ1-3	.	.	TGTGCCAGCAGCGTCGGAGGGCCTTCTGGAAACACCATATATTTT	CASSVGGPSGNTIYF
TRBV28	TRBJ1-3	.	.	TGTGCCAGCAGTTTCGTAAATGGAGACACCATATATTTT	CASSFVNGDTIYF
TRBV5-1	TRBJ2-7	TRBD1	.	TGTGCCAGCAGCTCCCGACAGGGGCTAGAAGAGCAGTACTTC	CASSSRQGLEEQYF
TRBV28	TRBJ1-5	TRBD1	few	TGTGCCAGCAGTCCCCCATCCGGGACAGGGGGGTATAGCAATCAGCCCCAGCATTTT	CASSPPSGTGGYSNQPQHF
TRBV2	TRBJ2-5	.	many	TGTGCCAGCACTAGGGACAGGGGGACTAGCGGAAAGTACTTC	CASTRDRGTSGKYF
TRBV20-1	TRBJ2-5	.	.	TGCAGTGCAAAGCCGGGACCCCCAGAGACCCAGTACTTC	CSAKPGPPETQYF
TRBV30	TRBJ2-1	TRBD2	many	TGTGCCTGGAGCCGAAGGAGAATAGCGGGAGAATCCTACAATGAGCAGTTCTTC	CAWSRRRIAGESYNEQFF
TRBV30	TRBJ2-5	.	.	TGTGCCTGGAGTGTAGGGAGCGAGACCCAGTACTTC	CAWSVGSETQYF
TRBV6-1	TRBJ1-2	.	few	TGTGCCAGCAGTGAAAGTCCTCTCAACTATGGCTACACCTTC	CASSESPLNYGYTF
TRBV19	TRBJ1-4	.	.	TGTGCCAGTAGTATAGACGGGGTGACTAATGAAAAACTGTTTTTT	CASSIDGVTNEKLFF
TRBV7-3	TRBJ2-2	TRBD2	many	TGTGCCAGCAGCCGAAGCGGGAGTGTCACCGGGGAGCTGTTTTTT	CASSRSGSVTGELFF
TRBV27	TRBJ1-1	.	many	TGTGCCAGCAGTTTTTCAGGGGAGGTCGTCACTGAAGCTTTCTTT	CASSFSGEVVTEAFF
TRBV14	TRBJ2-2	.	.	TGTGCCAGCAGCCAAGATCGAGGGTACACCGGGGAGCTGTTTTTT	CASSQDRGYTGELFF
TRBV11-2	TRBJ1-2	.	.	TGTGCCAGCAGCGCTAACTCCCTACCCCAGGGAGGAAACTATGGCTACACCTTC	CASSANSLPQGGNYGYTF
TRBV15	TRBJ1-1	.	few	TGTGCCACCAGCAGATCTGGGGGTACTGAAGCTTTCTTT	CATSRSGGTEAFF
TRBV2	TRBJ2-1	.	few	TGTGCCAGCAGTCCCCCTTCGCCATTTTCCAATGAGCAGTTCTTC	CASSPPSPFSNEQFF
TRBV7-2	TRBJ1-5	TRBD1	.	TGTGCCAGCAGCTTAATGGGACAGCTGAATCAGCCCCAGCATTTT	CASSLMGQLNQPQHF
TRBV24-1	TRBJ2-6	TRBD1	.	TGTGCCACCAGTGACTCCGGGACAGGGCTCAACGTCCTGACTTTC	CATSDSGTGLNVLTF
TRBV10-3	TRBJ2-5	TRBD2	few	TGTGCCATCAGCTACTCCGGGACTAGTAAAGAGACCCAGTACTTC	CAISYSGTSKETQYF
TRBV2	TRBJ1-2	.	.	TGTGCCAGCAGATGGGACGCTAACTATGGCTACACCTTC	CASRWDANYGYTF
TRBV2	TRBJ1-5	.	.	TGTGCCAGCAGCCGGACAGATAATAGCAATCAGCCCCAGCATTTT	CASSRTDNSNQPQHF
TRBV5-6	TRBJ2-3	TRBD2	few	TGTGCCAGCAGCCTCAGGGGACTAGCGGACACAGATACGCAGTATTTT	CASSLRGLADTDTQYF
TRBV20-1	TRBJ2-7	.	.	TGCAGTGCTAAGGCTAGCGTCGCTACCTACGAGCAGTACTTC	CSAKASVATYEQYF
TRBV19	TRBJ1-5	.	.	TGTGCCAGTACCCTCTGGGGGGGCAATCAGCCCCAGCATTTT	CASTLWGGNQPQHF
TRBV28	TRBJ2-4	TRBD1	many	TGTGCCAGCAGTTTTCGCCCTCAGGCGACAGGGGGTCTAGCCAAAAACATTCAGTACTTC	CASSFRPQATGGLAKNIQYF
TRBV20-1	TRBJ2-7	.	.	TGCAGTGCTAGGGTCCTGACGAGCTCCTACGAGCAGTACTTC	CSARVLTSSYEQYF
TRBV10-3	TRBJ2-1	.	few	TGTGCCATCAGTGAGTTTCTCACAGGGAGCGGGGATGAGCAGTTCTTC	CAISEFLTGSGDEQFF
TRBV20-1	TRBJ2-3	.	.	TGCAGTGCTACCCCGGGGCGAGGCACAGATACGCAGTATTTT	CSATPGRGTDTQYF
TRBV29-1	TRBJ2-1	TRBD1	once	TGCAGCGTCCCGGACAGGGAAGGTTTCAATGAGCAGTTCTTC	CSVPDREGFNEQFF
TRBV27	TRBJ2-2	.	.	TGTGCCAGCAGGGGGGTTGGGGAGCTGTTTTTT	CASRGVGELFF
TRBV5-1	TRBJ1-5	.	few	TGCGCCAGACCACCCCCGGGATGGAGCAATCAGCCCCAGCATTTT	CARPPPGWSNQPQHF
TRBV11-2	TRBJ2-1	TRBD2	many	TGTGCCAGCAGCTTCCCGTCGACTAGCGGGAGCGACAATGAGCAGTTCTTC	CASSFPSTSGSDNEQFF
TRBV20-1	TRBJ2-3	.	.	TGCAGTGCTAGAGATTTGGGAATTAGCACAGATACGCAGTATTTT	CSARDLGISTDTQYF
TRBV4-2	TRBJ1-2	.	.	TGTGCCAGCAGCCAACGGACGGATGCTAACTATGGCTACACCTTC	CASSQRTDANYGYTF
TRBV11-2	TRBJ2-5	TRBD1	many	TGTGCCAGCAGCCCAAACGGACAGGGGGGCGAGACCCAGTACTTC	CASSPNGQGGETQYF
TRBV28	TRBJ2-7	TRBD2	many	TGTGCCAGCAGGGGGAGGGGATACGAGCAGTACTTC	CASRGRGYEQYF